One sample yielded the 17 T cell receptor beta chains listed below, sequenced in a study of human T cells and chemical hapten exposure. TCRdb itself ran the RACE reads through MiXCR, one entry per CDR3 protein. The sample consists of 80,000 to 100,000 distinct CDR3 sequences, around 9% of them appearing once. As for time point: healthy volunteer bleed at 2 weeks. Unfractionated whole blood yielded total RNA. The sequenced sample consisted of whole blood. The receptors here all came from a female donor in good health. Some clones in this sample may be carry-over from other donors' samples.

This clonotype was detected ten times or more. V and J are TRBV28 and TRBJ1-1; no clear D gene. V lost 2 bases and J lost 6, with 7 bases in between. The V gene's germline CDR1 is MDHEN and CDR2 SYDVKM. The CDR3 covers 12 residues. The CDR3 DNA reads as TGTGCCAGCAGTTTAAGGAGGTCTGAAGCTTTCTTT. Amino acid sequence: CASSLRRSEAFF.

This clonotype was seen ten or more times. The chain is built from TRBV29-1 and TRBJ2-5; TRBD1 is a possible D gene (5 bases). The germline V and J ends were trimmed by 8 bases and 5 bases, with 12 bases remaining between them. The germline V gene has CDR1 SQVTM and CDR2 ANQGSEA. The CDR3 consists of 11 residues. The CDR3 reads CSPRVFETQYF. CDR3 bases: TGCAGCCCCAGGGTTTTTGAGACCCAGTACTTC.

A few counts support this clonotype. This chain joins TRBV30 and TRBJ2-6, with D perhaps TRBD1 or TRBD2 (6 bases each). Deletions cut 3 bases from V and 1 base from J, with 13 bases between. The CDR3 covers 16 residues. Per the germline V gene, CDR1 is GTSNPN and CDR2 is SVGIG (reference sequence). CDR3 protein: CAWSEGGASGANVLTF. CDR3 in DNA: TGTGCCTGGAGCGAGGGGGGCGCGTCTGGGGCCAACGTCCTGACTTTC.

The V gene is TRBV12-3 or TRBV12-4, the J gene TRBJ1-1, with 8 bases lining up with TRBD1. Trimming cost V 1 base and J 6 bases; bases outside gene matches: 4. There are 14 residues in the CDR3. The CDR3 coding sequence is TGTGCCAGCAGTTTAGGACAGGGGTTCCCTGAAGCTTTCTTT. This codes for CASSLGQGFPEAFF.

Ten or more counts support this clonotype. This sequence joins TRBV28 and TRBJ2-7, with a tentative D call TRBD2 (6 bases). Germline V gene data show CDR1 as MDHEN and CDR2 as SYDVKM. V was pared by 5 bases and J by 2 bases, with 19 bases between. The CDR3 consists of 16 residues. The CDR3 DNA reads as TGTGCCAGCAGTCCCCGGGAGCAATTGGCCGCCTACGAGCAGTACTTC. Residues: CASSPREQLAAYEQYF.

This sequence joins TRBV7-9 and TRBJ2-7; no reliable D call. The CDR3 sequence is 15 residues long. V shed 6 bases and J shed 2 bases, with 17 bases lying between them. CDR1 is SEHNR and CDR2 is FQNEAQ in the germline V gene (reference sequence). For the CDR3, the DNA is TGTGCCAGCAGTTATTCGGTCTTCGGAGCCTACGAGCAGTACTTC. Its protein is CASSYSVFGAYEQYF.

This clonotype was observed many times. The chain joins TRBV21-1 to TRBJ2-5; TRBD2, as called in the table, went unchecked against the DNA. TRBV21-1 is shown as a pseudogene. The CDR3 sequence is 18 residues long. The CDR3 protein is CASSKAASGRSIGETQYF. The CDR3 nucleotides read TGTGCCAGCAGCAAAGCGGCTAGCGGGAGGAGTATAGGAGAGACCCAGTACTTC.

This clonotype came up many times. The gene calls are TRBV6-1 and TRBJ1-1; D is possibly TRBD1 (6 bases). Germline CDR1 reads MNHNS; CDR2 reads SASEGT. V lost 6 bases to trimming and J lost 8 bases, with 13 bases between them. CDR3 size: 12 residues. This CDR3 reads CASRDRGVEAFF. CDR3 DNA: TGTGCCAGCAGGGACAGAGGAGTGGAAGCTTTCTTT.

In its sample, this clonotype was seen many times. This chain joins TRBV6-2 or TRBV6-3 and TRBJ2-1, with 7 bases fitting TRBD2. Germline V gene data show CDR1 as MNHEY and CDR2 as SVGEGT. V was pared by 8 bases and J by 1 base, with 8 bases of the junction left unmatched. The CDR3 totals 15 residues. As DNA, the CDR3 is TGTGCCAGCCACTCACTAGCGATTTCCTACAATGAGCAGTTCTTC. Residues: CASHSLAISYNEQFF.

This sequence joins TRBV6-2 or TRBV6-3 and TRBJ2-1; D gene unclear. This CDR3 is 14 amino acids long. With 2 bases removed from V and 8 bases from J, the gap between germline ends came to 13 bases. Germline V gene sequence: CDR1 MNHEY, CDR2 SVGEGT. CDR3 nucleotide sequence: TGTGCCAGCAGTTACAGTACATCCTCCGATGAGCAGTTCTTC. It is translated as CASSYSTSSDEQFF.

The CDR3 DNA reads TGTGCCATCAGTGAGTCCACGGGGTTAGGCACAGATACGCAGTATTTT. Encoded protein: CAISESTGLGTDTQYF. The chain uses TRBV10-3 and TRBJ2-3, with a possible D match to TRBD2 (5 bases). The CDR3 has 16 residues. Germline-derived CDR1 and CDR2 are ENHRY and SYGVKD. V was clipped by 0 bases and J by 1 base, with 11 bases between them.

The chain recombines TRBV6-2 or TRBV6-3 with TRBJ2-7; D might be TRBD2 (6 bases). The germline V gene has CDR1 MNHEY and CDR2 SVGEGT. The CDR3 has 14 residues. CDR3 coding DNA: TGTGTCACCGTCGGGACTGTGGATACTAACGAGCAGTACTTC. This codes for CVTVGTVDTNEQYF.

The gene calls are TRBV20-1 and TRBJ2-7; 7 bases are a match to TRBD2. The CDR3 sequence is 16 residues long. Germline loops: CDR1 DFQATT, CDR2 SNEGSKA (reference sequence). Trimming removed 0 bases from V and 3 bases from J; junction bases left unmatched: 11. CDR3 amino acids: CSARDPLGGTDYEQYF. Written as DNA, the CDR3 is TGCAGTGCTAGAGATCCCCTGGGAGGGACCGACTACGAGCAGTACTTC.

In its sample, this clonotype was seen many times. This chain connects TRBV3-1 to TRBJ2-1; 9 nucleotides match TRBD2. CDR3 length: 15 amino acids. The germline V gene encodes CDR1 LGHDT and CDR2 YNNKEL (reference sequence). The V and J ends lost 3 bases and 5 bases, in that order; junction bases with no gene match: 5. CDR3: CASSQLAGSDNEQFF. CDR3 DNA sequence: TGTGCCAGCAGCCAGCTAGCGGGAAGCGACAATGAGCAGTTCTTC.

As to this clonotype: Relative to the germline gene, one junction end is altered; a read error may explain this. The chain carries TRBV7-2 and TRBJ2-6; the D call may be TRBD1 or TRBD2 (5 bases each). The germline V gene encodes CDR1 SGHTA and CDR2 FQGNSA. There are 16 residues in the CDR3. The CDR3 loop reads CASSRSSGPGANVLAF. DNA of the CDR3: TGTGCCAGCAGCCGGTCGAGCGGCCCTGGGGCCAACGTCCTGGCTTTC.

The rearrangement links TRBV29-1 to TRBJ2-1; 8 bases map to TRBD2. With V trimmed by 8 bases and J by 6 bases, 3 bases remained unmatched. The CDR3 is made up of 11 amino acids. The germline CDR1 and CDR2 sequences are SQVTM and ANQGSEA. CDR3 nucleotide sequence: TGCAGCTATAGCGGGATCAATGAGCAGTTCTTC. Its protein is CSYSGINEQFF.

The gene calls are TRBV19 and TRBJ1-2, with unresolved D. CDR1 is LNHDA and CDR2 is SQIVND in the germline V gene (reference sequence). CDR3 length equals 12 residues. V was trimmed by 5 bases and J by 8 bases, leaving 12 bases between them. CDR3 region: CASSERVIGYTF. DNA for the CDR3: TGTGCCAGTAGTGAGAGGGTCATCGGCTACACCTTC.